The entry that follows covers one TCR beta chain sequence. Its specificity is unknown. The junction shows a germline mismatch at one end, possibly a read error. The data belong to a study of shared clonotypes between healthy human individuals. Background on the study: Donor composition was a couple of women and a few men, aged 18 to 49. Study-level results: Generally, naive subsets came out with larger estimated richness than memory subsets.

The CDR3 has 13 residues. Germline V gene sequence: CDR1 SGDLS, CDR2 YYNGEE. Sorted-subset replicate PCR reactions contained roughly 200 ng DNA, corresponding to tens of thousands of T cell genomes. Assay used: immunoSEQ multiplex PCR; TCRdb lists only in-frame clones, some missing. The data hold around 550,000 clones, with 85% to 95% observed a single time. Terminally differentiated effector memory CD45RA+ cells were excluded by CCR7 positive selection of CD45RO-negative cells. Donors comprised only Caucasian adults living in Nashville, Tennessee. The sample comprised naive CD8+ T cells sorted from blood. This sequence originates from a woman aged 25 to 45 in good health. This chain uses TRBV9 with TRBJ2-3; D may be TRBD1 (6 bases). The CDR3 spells CASSEGVTHPRDF. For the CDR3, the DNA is TGTGCCAGCAGCGAGGGGGTCACTCATCCCCGGGATTTT.